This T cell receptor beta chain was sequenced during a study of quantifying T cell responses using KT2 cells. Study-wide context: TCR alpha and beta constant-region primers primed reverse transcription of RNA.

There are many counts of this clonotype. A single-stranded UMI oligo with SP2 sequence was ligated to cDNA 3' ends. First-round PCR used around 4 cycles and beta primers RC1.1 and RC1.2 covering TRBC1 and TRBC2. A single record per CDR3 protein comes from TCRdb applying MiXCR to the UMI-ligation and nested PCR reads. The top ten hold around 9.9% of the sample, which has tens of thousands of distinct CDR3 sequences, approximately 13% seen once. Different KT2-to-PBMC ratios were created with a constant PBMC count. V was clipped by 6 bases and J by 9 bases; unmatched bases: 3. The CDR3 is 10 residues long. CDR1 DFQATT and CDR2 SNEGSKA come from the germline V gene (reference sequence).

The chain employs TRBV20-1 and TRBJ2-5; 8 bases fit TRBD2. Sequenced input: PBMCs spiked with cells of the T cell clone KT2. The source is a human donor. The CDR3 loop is CSALLAAQYF. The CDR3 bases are TGCAGTGCGTTACTAGCGGCCCAGTACTTC.